This T cell receptor (beta chain) comes out of a study of T cell changes during pregnancy in multiple sclerosis. After removal of 4 bases from V and 3 bases from J, the junction contained 7 bases not matched to a gene. The CDR3 sequence is 14 residues long. Germline CDR1 SGHRS, CDR2 YFSETQ. Assay used: immunoSEQ multiplex PCR; TCRdb lists only in-frame clones, some missing. The sample lists about 38,000 clones, roughly 93% occurring once. This rearrangement joins TRBV5-1 to TRBJ2-7; 7 bases fit TRBD1. Specimen: CD4+ T cells from peripheral blood mononuclear cells, collected in the second trimester of pregnancy. The clonotype originates from a female donor with multiple sclerosis, enrolled in a pregnancy study. CDR3 in DNA: TGCGCCAGCAGCGTACAGGGGACCCTCTACGAGCAGTACTTC. Its protein is CASSVQGTLYEQYF.